This TCR beta chain was sequenced for a study of T cells in Graves' hyperthyroidism and ophthalmopathy. Amplification targeted TCR beta CDR3 regions from RNA transcripts. The study used the HTBI primer set for a first-round RT-PCR of the TCR CDR3. TCRdb re-analysed the multiplex PCR reads in MiXCR, keeping a single row per CDR3 protein. The repertoire holds around 500,000 distinct CDR3 sequences, with under 15% as singletons. This clonotype was detected ten times or more. Sequencing input: blood. This sequence originates from a woman younger than 35 with Graves' hyperthyroidism.

CDR3 DNA: TGTGCCAGTAGTGCGCAGGGCTCCTACGAGCAGTACGTC. This sequence encodes CASSAQGSYEQYV. This chain links TRBV19 with TRBJ2-7, with a possible D match to TRBD1 (5 bases). V gave up 5 bases and J gave up 0 bases, with 8 bases separating them. Germline CDR1 LNHDA, CDR2 SQIVND (reference sequence). There are 13 residues in the CDR3.